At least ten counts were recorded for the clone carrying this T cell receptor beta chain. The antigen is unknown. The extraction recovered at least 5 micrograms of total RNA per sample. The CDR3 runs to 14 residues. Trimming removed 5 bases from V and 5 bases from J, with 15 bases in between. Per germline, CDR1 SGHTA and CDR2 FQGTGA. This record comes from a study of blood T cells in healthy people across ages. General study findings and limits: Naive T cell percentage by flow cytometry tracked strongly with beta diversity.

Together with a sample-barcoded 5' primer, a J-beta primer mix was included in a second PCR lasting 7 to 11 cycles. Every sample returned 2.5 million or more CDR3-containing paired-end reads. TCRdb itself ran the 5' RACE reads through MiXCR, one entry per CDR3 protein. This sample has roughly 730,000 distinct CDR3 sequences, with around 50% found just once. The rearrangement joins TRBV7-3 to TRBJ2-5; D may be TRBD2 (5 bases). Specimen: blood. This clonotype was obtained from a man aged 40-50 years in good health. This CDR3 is CASSAGLARETQYF. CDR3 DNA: TGTGCCAGCAGCGCCGGACTGGCGAGGGAGACCCAGTACTTC. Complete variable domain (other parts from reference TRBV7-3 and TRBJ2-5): GAGVSQTPSNKVTEKGKYVELRCDPISGHTALYWYRQSLGQGPEFLIYFQGTGAADDSGLPNDRFFAVRPEGSVSTLKIQRTERGDSAVYLCASSAGLARETQYFGPGTRLLVL.